The clone carrying this TCR beta chain was observed a handful of times. This sample stems from a study of blood T cell repertoires in COVID-19. This CDR3 region has 14 residues. Trimming removed 8 bases from V and 0 bases from J; junction bases left unmatched: 4. Germline assignment: CDR1 LNHDA and CDR2 SQIVND (reference sequence). Sequenced by immunoSEQ multiplex PCR; TCRdb stores in-frame clones only, minus some. The sample records more than 50,000 clones, more than 60% being singletons. The TCR sequence derives from a woman in her 70s with acute or convalescent COVID-19. The sequenced material came from peripheral blood. This chain connects TRBV19 to TRBJ2-7, with 10 nucleotides matching TRBD2. In DNA, the CDR3 is TGTGCCAGTCGGAGGACTAGCGGCTCCTACGAGCAGTACGTC. This codes for CASRRTSGSYEQYV.